This T cell receptor (beta chain) derives from a study of regulatory T cells in long-lasting Graves disease. This clonotype has a count of ten or more. The antigen remains undetermined. Regarding time point: newly diagnosed GD, antithyroid drugs for less than 3 months. PBMCs were the source of the RNA used for TCR sequencing. The study, taken as a whole, reports: Persistent patients had more shared public clonotypes (under 3,000) than new patients (approximately 920).

Construction of TCR beta libraries relied on iRepertoire HTBI primers and on Arm-PCR targeting CDR3 regions. TCRdb reprocessed the multiplex PCR reads with MiXCR, giving one entry per CDR3 protein. The data hold fewer than 650,000 distinct CDR3 sequences, with approximately 15% observed a single time. There are 11 residues in the CDR3. Germline V lookup: CDR1 SNHLY, CDR2 FYNNEI. Trimming cost V 7 bases and J 4 bases, with 8 bases left between them. These records were also assigned to another study, of T cells in Graves' hyperthyroidism and ophthalmopathy. This second study notes: With the HTBI primer set, the TCR CDR3 went through a first round of RT-PCR.

Sequenced material: peripheral blood mononuclear cells (PBMCs), taken at new diagnosis, from a patient treated with antithyroid drugs. The chain couples TRBV2 to TRBJ2-7, with TRBD2 as a possible D gene (5 bases). The clonotype was recovered from a woman between 25 and 40 years old with Graves disease. The CDR3 sequence is CASNPGYEQYF. CDR3 bases: TGTGCCAGCAATCCGGGATACGAGCAGTACTTC.